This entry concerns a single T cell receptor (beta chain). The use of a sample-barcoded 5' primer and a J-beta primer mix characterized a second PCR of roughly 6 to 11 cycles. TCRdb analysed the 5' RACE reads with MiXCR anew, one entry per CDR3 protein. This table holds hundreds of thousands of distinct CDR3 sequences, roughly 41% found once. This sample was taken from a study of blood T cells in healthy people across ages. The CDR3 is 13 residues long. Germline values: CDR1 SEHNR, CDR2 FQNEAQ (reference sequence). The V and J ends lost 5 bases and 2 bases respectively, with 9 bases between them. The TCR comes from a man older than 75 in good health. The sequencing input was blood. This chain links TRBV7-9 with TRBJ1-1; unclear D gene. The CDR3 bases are TGTGCCAGCAGCCGCAAGGCTAACACTGAAGCTTTCTTT. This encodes CASSRKANTEAFF.